This T cell receptor beta chain was recorded in a study of OX40 agonist ivuxolimab in advanced cancers. Details on this clone: Its antigen is currently unknown.

Assay used: immunoSEQ multiplex PCR; TCRdb lists only in-frame clones, some missing. This table holds 72,000 or so clones, about 80% found once. CDR3 size: 15 residues. J was trimmed by 0 bases and V by 3 bases; bases with no gene match: 5. Germline V gene data show CDR1 as SGHRS and CDR2 as YFSETQ. Findings of the study overall: No determination was made of the antigen specificity of the expanded peripheral T cells.

The sample was CD4+ or CD8+ T cells sorted from blood, taken in a trial of the OX40 agonist ivuxolimab. The chain carries TRBV5-1 and TRBJ1-1, with 7 bases identical to TRBD1. This receptor was taken from an adult with an advanced solid tumor such as melanoma, head and neck, liver or kidney cancer. The chain's CDR3 is CASSSGTDMNTEAFF. The CDR3 DNA sequence: TGCGCCAGCAGCTCGGGGACAGACATGAACACTGAAGCTTTCTTT.